Below are 9 T cell receptor beta chains sequenced from a single sample in a study of blood T cell repertoires in COVID-19. Clones were sequenced by immunoSEQ multiplex PCR, and TCRdb holds only the in-frame ones, with some missing. This sample has more than 150,000 clones, with 60% to 80% found just once. Sequencing was carried out using PBMCs or T cells enriched from blood (not recorded which). The receptors come from a woman in her 50s who had recovered from COVID-19.

The table lists this clone with a count of one. The rearrangement links TRBV28 to TRBJ2-3; D remains unclear. This CDR3 region has 17 residues. The V and J ends lost 5 bases and 1 base respectively, with 19 bases between them. Germline CDR1 is MDHEN and CDR2 is SYDVKM. The CDR3 sequence is CASSPPSLGRGTDTQYF. Written as DNA, the CDR3 is TGTGCCAGCAGTCCCCCTTCCTTAGGCCGGGGCACAGATACGCAGTATTTT.

This clone is a singleton in its sample. V and J are TRBV4-3 and TRBJ2-7; 9 bases are shared with TRBD2. Germline V gene sequence: CDR1 LGHNA, CDR2 YSLEER. The CDR3 has 15 amino acids. V trimming: 6 bases; J trimming: 0 bases; junction bases outside the gene matches: 6. This CDR3 reads CASSSTSGPSYEQYF. The CDR3 DNA follows: TGCGCCAGCAGTTCCACTAGCGGGCCCTCCTACGAGCAGTACTTC.

J is TRBJ2-1 and V is TRBV7-7, with TRBD2 matching over 13 bases. Germline CDR1 and CDR2: SSHAT and FNYEAQ (reference sequence). Trimming took 5 bases from V and 7 from J; bases not matched to a gene: 5. The CDR3 is made up of 15 amino acids. The CDR3 DNA reads TGTGCCAGCAGCCGGACTAGCGGGAGATTTAATGAGCAGTTCTTC. Its protein is CASSRTSGRFNEQFF.

The chain recombines TRBV2 with TRBJ1-6; D not certain. CDR3 size: 15 residues. The V end lost 6 bases, the J end lost 2 bases, and 11 bases lay between the germline ends. The V gene's germline CDR1 is SNHLY and CDR2 FYNNEI. The CDR3 region is CASSADTPYNSPLHF. For the CDR3, the DNA is TGTGCCAGCAGCGCCGACACCCCCTATAATTCACCCCTCCACTTT.

V and J are TRBV25-1 and TRBJ1-6; D gene ambiguous. The CDR3 runs to 15 residues. V shed 0 bases and J shed 9 bases, with 12 bases lying between them. The germline CDR1 and CDR2 sequences are MGHDK and SYGVNS. CDR3 protein: CASSEYPGVSSPLHF. Here the CDR3 DNA reads TGTGCCAGCAGTGAATATCCCGGGGTCTCTTCACCCCTCCACTTT. Complete variable domain (other parts from reference TRBV25-1 and TRBJ1-6): EADIYQTPRYLVIGTGKKITLECSQTMGHDKMYWYQQDPGMELHLIHYSYGVNSTEKGDLSSESTVSRIRTEHFPLTLESARPSHTSQYLCASSEYPGVSSPLHFGNGTRLTVT.

The rearrangement joins TRBV7-2 to TRBJ1-2; tentatively, D is TRBD1 (5 bases). Germline CDR1 reads SGHTA; CDR2 reads FQGNSA. The CDR3 loop spans 14 amino acids. Deletions cut 3 bases from V and 4 bases from J, with 12 bases between. The CDR3 reads CASSFTGDLYGYTF. The CDR3 nucleotides are TGTGCCAGCAGCTTTACGGGGGACCTCTATGGCTACACCTTC.

This chain uses TRBV3-1 (or the pseudogene TRBV3-2) with TRBJ1-1; TRBD1 might be the D (5 bases). Trimming removed 3 bases at V and 7 bases at J, with 18 bases between. CDR1 and CDR2 from the germline V gene are LGHDT and YNNKEL (reference sequence). CDR3 length equals 15 residues. CDR3 coding DNA: TGTGCCAGCAGCCATAGGTCGGGGGGGAAGAGTGAAGCTTTCTTT. Encoded protein: CASSHRSGGKSEAFF.

This clone has a single count. The rearrangement links TRBV4-2 to TRBJ2-6, with TRBD2 identical over 10 bases. CDR1 and CDR2 from the germline V gene are LGHNA and YNFKEQ. The trim removed 1 base at V and 6 bases at J, leaving 12 bases unmatched. CDR3 length: 19 amino acids. CDR3 sequence (DNA): TGTGCCAGCAGCCAAGTCCTGACTAGCGGGTGGAGGGAGGCCAACGTCCTGACTTTC. Protein sequence: CASSQVLTSGWREANVLTF.

V usage is TRBV6-5 and J usage is TRBJ2-7; 9 positions match TRBD1. The germline CDR1 and CDR2 sequences are MNHEY and SVGAGI. This CDR3 region has 12 residues. V shed 9 bases and J 3 bases; nucleotides not matched to a gene: 3. CDR3 sequence (DNA): TGTGCCAGTCACAGGGGGCACTACGAGCAGTACTTC. Translation gives CASHRGHYEQYF.